This entry concerns a single TCR beta chain. Compared with germline, one end of the junction differs, possibly owing to a read error. TCR beta CDR3 regions were amplified from RNA. Researchers ran a first-round RT-PCR on the TCR CDR3 using the HTBI primer set. Each CDR3 protein gets one entry after TCRdb re-called the multiplex PCR reads with MiXCR. The sample lists hundreds of thousands of distinct CDR3 sequences, approximately 40% seen once, with roughly 8.3% in the top ten. The data are from a study of T cells in Graves' hyperthyroidism and ophthalmopathy. A lack of ophthalmopathy progression within 18 months defined stable Graves' hyperthyroidism. Used for diagnoses were clinical symptoms, serum thyroxine and TRAb, thyroid ultrasound and orbital computed tomography. The receptor was derived from a man between 18 and 35 years old with Graves' hyperthyroidism. What was sequenced was blood.

CDR3 nucleotides: TGCGCCAGCAGCCTGGGTTCTCAATCGGACACTGGAGCTTTCTTT. Its protein product is CASSLGSQSDTGAFF. This rearrangement joins TRBV5-1 to TRBJ1-1, with a possible D match to TRBD1 (5 bases). Germline V gene data show CDR1 as SGHRS and CDR2 as YFSETQ. CDR3 size: 15 residues.